This T cell receptor beta chain was identified in a study of T cell changes during pregnancy in multiple sclerosis. Some clones are missing from TCRdb's copy, which holds only in-frame ones; the method was immunoSEQ multiplex PCR. The sample lists approximately 50,000 clones; about 91% were seen once. The sequence was collected from a female donor with multiple sclerosis, enrolled in a pregnancy study. Specimen: CD8+ T cells from peripheral blood mononuclear cells, collected after pregnancy.

CDR3 sequence: CASTFWGADTQYF. CDR3 sequence (DNA): TGTGCCAGCACATTCTGGGGCGCGGATACGCAGTATTTT. J is TRBJ2-3 and V is TRBV4-2, with a tentative D call TRBD1 (5 bases). CDR1 and CDR2 (germline): LGHNA, YNFKEQ. Trimming removed 7 bases from V and 6 bases from J, with 14 bases in between. The CDR3 consists of 13 residues.